This T cell receptor (beta chain) appears in the sequencing data of a study of early T cells in non-severe SARS-CoV-2 infection. The CDR3 has 13 residues. Trimming took off 7 bases at V and 0 bases at J, with 10 bases between the two ends. Germline CDR1 and CDR2: SQVTM and ANQGSEA. TCRdb analysed the 5' RACE reads with MiXCR anew, one entry per CDR3 protein. The data show 50,000 to 80,000 distinct CDR3 sequences, less than 9.5% seen once. The sequence was obtained from an adult who was a healthcare worker with PCR-confirmed SARS-CoV-2 infection or an uninfected control (not recorded which). V gene TRBV29-1 combines with J gene TRBJ2-1; maybe TRBD1 (5 bases). Sequenced here: whole blood, sampled at baseline. The CDR3 DNA follows: TGCAGCGGACAGCCGAGCTCCTACAATGAGCAGTTCTTC. It yields the protein CSGQPSSYNEQFF.